The T cell receptor beta chain under discussion was sequenced for a study of CD8+ T cells in alopecia areata. In alopecia areata patients, both lesional scalp punch biopsies and peripheral blood were collected. Sorted populations comprised CD4+ and CD8+ T cells obtained from PBMCs. General study points: Scalp sample data also include resident alphabeta T cells from normal skin. An increase in clonality over normal scalp was evident in lesional scalp, especially alopecia totalis/universalis.

RNA, once extracted, was reverse transcribed into cDNA for use as the sequencing template. Profiled with immunoSEQ multiplex PCR; TCRdb holds only in-frame clones, not every one. The data show some 170,000 clones, roughly 59% seen once. This clone has a handful of counts. Its antigen remains unidentified. The CDR3 has 13 residues. Looked up from germline, CDR1 is SQVTM and CDR2 is ANQGSEA. V shed 3 bases and J shed 2 bases, with 9 bases lying between them. This TCR was recovered from a human donor with alopecia areata. The sample here was CD4+ T cells sorted from blood, taken at week 0. This chain connects TRBV29-1 to TRBJ2-3; TRBD2 might be the D (5 bases). For the CDR3, the DNA is TGCAGCGTTGATAGAGGGTACACAGATACGCAGTATTTT. Translating it yields CSVDRGYTDTQYF.